One TCR beta chain is described in this entry. Its antigen is unknown. Per-base quality was not reported, and no clone a single base away is much larger than it. Between the V and J ends, shortened by 7 bases and 2 bases respectively, the junction contains 12 bases. The CDR3 contains 12 residues, cysteine and phenylalanine counted. Just CDR3 DNA is preserved here, 36 bases in frame from base 1. The germline V gene (reference sequence) supplies CDR1 GTSNPN and CDR2 SVGIG. The data originate from a study of regulatory T cells in long-lasting Graves disease (dated by TCRdb to the early 2020s). As for the study more broadly: Persistent Graves' disease was defined as persistently positive TSH receptor autoantibodies together with antithyroid drug treatment for over 5 years. Peripheral blood TCR sequencing and RNA sequencing compared persistent Graves' disease patients with newly diagnosed Graves' disease patients. The study was conducted in China and was registered as a clinical trial. A total of around 35 samples underwent TCR sequencing: around 13 from persistent and approximately 20 from newly diagnosed Graves' disease patients. In the clinical cohort, patients with persistent Graves' disease had used antithyroid drugs for an average of about 9.4 years.

The full study reports these points: Because the primary lesion, thyroid tissue, could not be accessed, the study looked at peripheral blood alone. Compared with newly diagnosed patients, patients with persistent Graves' disease had lower TCR Shannon entropy and fewer highly expanded clones, which suggests clonal expansion. Patients with persistent disease shared more public clonotypes (about 2,500) than newly diagnosed patients did (about 970). The authors noted that the small sample size was a limitation that may lower accuracy. Sequencing and analysis were limited to the TCR beta chain. Persistent disease showed preferential use of TRBV28, TRBJ1-2 and TRBJ2-5, whereas newly diagnosed disease favored TRBV20-1 and TRBJ2-1.

Libraries were constructed by multiplex PCR. Reads for this sample came from an Illumina HiSeq 4000. To build TCR beta libraries, CDR3 regions were amplified by Arm-PCR using iRepertoire HTBI primers. PCR products were gel purified before sequencing. Regarding the original processing steps: Gene usage analysis of CDR3 amino acid clonotypes used the roughly 62 TRBV and 12 to 15 TRBJ segments found across samples. Filtered high-quality paired reads were merged into contigs using COPE and FqMerger. BLAST was used to align contigs to IMGT TRBV, TRBD and TRBJ reference genes, with CDR3 defined following IMGT. Highly expanded clones were defined as clonotypes with a frequency above 0.1%. Shannon entropy served as the measure of repertoire diversity, while the Gini coefficient captured V-J evenness. A clonotype found in more than one individual was treated as public. TCRdb reprocessing: public reads trimmed at Q25 with fastp, clones called with MiXCR, in-frame beta chains kept. Every CDR3 protein is listed once, alongside the most common genes and DNA of its rows. What appears here as the V and J calls and clone size reflects TCRdb's work, not the paper's. The sample table shows roughly 470,000 distinct CDR3 sequences, and 20% to 25% are seen once. The ten largest clonotypes hold about 7.8% of the sample.

The time point label for this specimen denotes: persistent/refractory GD, antithyroid drugs over 5 years with positive TRAb. For both TCR sequencing and RNA sequencing, RNA was extracted from PBMCs using TRIzol. The diagnosis of Graves' disease was made according to American Thyroid Association guidelines. The patients came from an endocrinology department in Xi'an, China. From each patient, approximately 10 milliliters of peripheral blood was collected into an EDTA anticoagulant tube. PBMCs were isolated by Ficoll Paque Plus density gradient separation without further T cell sorting. An Agilent 2100 Bioanalyzer and agarose gel were used to check RNA quality, while a NanoDrop 2000 measured RNA concentration.

This sample comprised peripheral blood mononuclear cells (PBMCs), obtained when the disease was refractory, from a patient treated with antithyroid drugs. The chain joins TRBV30 to TRBJ2-7; a tentative D match to TRBD1 spans 5 bases. The receptor was isolated from a female donor with Graves disease. CDR3 reads: CASVTATYEQYF. The DNA reads as follows: TGTGCCTCGGTGACAGCTACCTACGAGCAGTACTTC.